Listed below are T cell receptor beta chains from one sample, sequenced in a study of shared clonotypes between healthy human individuals. Libraries were prepared by immunoSEQ multiplex PCR; TCRdb keeps only in-frame clonotypes and omits some of them. The sample has about 1.5 million clones; 95% to 97% are singletons. The specimen sequenced was naive CD4+ T cells sorted from blood. These receptors were obtained from a man under 40 in good health. Both conserved end residues are part of each CDR3. The order of the fields is D gene, clone size, J gene, V gene, CDR3 protein, CDR3 DNA. D genes are given only for firm matches. Size is omitted from some rows. Given values are once, few, many or a class for expanded clones.

D gene: TRBD2
clone size: NA
J gene: TRBJ2-5
V gene: TRBV5-5
CDR3 protein: CASSLSLAGIRQETQYF
CDR3 DNA: TGTGCCAGCAGCTTGAGCCTAGCGGGGATTCGCCAAGAGACCCAGTACTTC

D gene: TRBD2
clone size: once
J gene: TRBJ2-2
V gene: TRBV4-3
CDR3 protein: CASSQEPSGRSNTGELFF
CDR3 DNA: TGCGCCAGCAGCCAAGAACCTAGCGGGAGGTCGAACACCGGGGAGCTGTTTTTT

D gene: NA
clone size: NA
J gene: TRBJ2-7
V gene: TRBV27
CDR3 protein: CASRKGGGKAYEQYF
CDR3 DNA: TGTGCCAGCAGGAAAGGTGGGGGGAAGGCCTACGAGCAGTACTTC

D gene: NA
clone size: NA
J gene: TRBJ1-2
V gene: TRBV6-1
CDR3 protein: CASSVTVGREAGYGYTF
CDR3 DNA: TGTGCCAGCAGTGTTACTGTGGGGCGAGAGGCTGGCTATGGCTACACCTTC

D gene: NA
clone size: few
J gene: TRBJ1-2
V gene: TRBV30
CDR3 protein: CAWSRAVGFGYTF
CDR3 DNA: TGTGCCTGGAGCCGTGCAGTCGGGTTTGGCTACACCTTC

D gene: NA
clone size: NA
J gene: TRBJ1-4
V gene: TRBV21-1
CDR3 protein: CASSKPGPRANEKLFF
CDR3 DNA: TGTGCCAGCAGCAAACCCGGGCCCAGGGCTAATGAAAAACTGTTTTTT

D gene: NA
clone size: NA
J gene: TRBJ2-2
V gene: TRBV5-1
CDR3 protein: CASSFKGPPGGELFF
CDR3 DNA: TGTGCCAGCAGCTTCAAGGGCCCCCCGGGGGGGGAGCTGTTTTTT

D gene: NA
clone size: NA
J gene: TRBJ1-4
V gene: TRBV28
CDR3 protein: CASSLGSRGSEKLFF
CDR3 DNA: TGTGCCAGCAGTTTAGGGTCGAGAGGGTCTGAAAAACTGTTTTTT

D gene: TRBD1
clone size: NA
J gene: TRBJ2-5
V gene: TRBV19
CDR3 protein: CASSIWHSQGAGETQYF
CDR3 DNA: TGTGCCAGTAGTATATGGCACTCACAGGGGGCCGGGGAGACCCAGTACTTC

D gene: NA
clone size: NA
J gene: TRBJ2-5
V gene: TRBV5-1
CDR3 protein: CASSSIRVGQETQYF
CDR3 DNA: TGCGCCAGCAGCTCCATTCGGGTCGGACAAGAGACCCAGTACTTC

D gene: TRBD2
clone size: NA
J gene: TRBJ2-1
V gene: TRBV5-1
CDR3 protein: CASVLRLAGDNEQFF
CDR3 DNA: TGCGCCAGCGTTTTAAGACTAGCGGGAGACAATGAGCAGTTCTTC

D gene: NA
clone size: NA
J gene: TRBJ1-1
V gene: TRBV7-9
CDR3 protein: CASSQGTEAFF
CDR3 DNA: TGTGCCAGCAGCCAGGGCACTGAAGCTTTCTTT

D gene: NA
clone size: NA
J gene: TRBJ1-2
V gene: TRBV6-5
CDR3 protein: CASSYSGLYGYTF
CDR3 DNA: TGTGCCAGCAGTTACTCCGGTTTGTACGGCTACACCTTC

D gene: TRBD1
clone size: NA
J gene: TRBJ1-4
V gene: TRBV28
CDR3 protein: CASSLSDREEKLFF
CDR3 DNA: TGTGCCAGCAGTTTATCGGACAGGGAGGAAAAACTGTTTTTT

D gene: TRBD1
clone size: NA
J gene: TRBJ1-2
V gene: TRBV7-2
CDR3 protein: CASSLDRGSYGYTF
CDR3 DNA: TGTGCCAGCAGCTTGGACAGGGGTTCGTATGGCTACACCTTC

D gene: TRBD1
clone size: once
J gene: TRBJ2-5
V gene: TRBV4-1
CDR3 protein: CASSQAGTGEETQYF
CDR3 DNA: TGCGCCAGCAGCCAGGCCGGGACAGGGGAGGAGACCCAGTACTTC

D gene: NA
clone size: NA
J gene: TRBJ1-2
V gene: TRBV23-1
CDR3 protein: CASSHGAYGYTF
CDR3 DNA: TGCGCCAGCAGTCATGGGGCCTATGGCTACACCTTC

D gene: TRBD2
clone size: once
J gene: TRBJ2-1
V gene: TRBV28
CDR3 protein: CVVAGGPSYNEQFF
CDR3 DNA: TGTGTGGTAGCGGGAGGGCCGTCCTACAATGAGCAGTTCTTC

D gene: NA
clone size: once
J gene: TRBJ2-1
V gene: TRBV5-6
CDR3 protein: CASSLYRVSYNEQFF
CDR3 DNA: TGTGCCAGCAGCTTATACAGGGTTTCCTACAATGAGCAGTTCTTC

D gene: NA
clone size: NA
J gene: TRBJ1-1
V gene: TRBV29-1
CDR3 protein: CSVAIGGTSEAFF
CDR3 DNA: TGCAGCGTTGCAATCGGAGGGACCTCTGAAGCTTTCTTT

D gene: NA
clone size: NA
J gene: TRBJ2-5
V gene: TRBV4-3
CDR3 protein: CASSQLPWEASLQTQYF
CDR3 DNA: TGCGCCAGCAGCCAACTGCCTTGGGAGGCGAGCTTACAGACCCAGTACTTC

D gene: TRBD2
clone size: NA
J gene: TRBJ2-2
V gene: TRBV9
CDR3 protein: CASSIRGLAGNTGELFF
CDR3 DNA: TGTGCCAGCAGCATTAGAGGACTAGCGGGAAACACCGGGGAGCTGTTTTTT

D gene: NA
clone size: NA
J gene: TRBJ2-1
V gene: TRBV1
CDR3 protein: CTSINGGASSYNEQFF
CDR3 DNA: TGCACCAGCATTAATGGCGGGGCAAGCTCCTACAATGAGCAGTTCTTC

D gene: NA
clone size: NA
J gene: TRBJ1-4
V gene: TRBV5-4
CDR3 protein: CASSLEVGENEKLFF
CDR3 DNA: TGTGCCAGCAGCTTGGAGGTGGGCGAGAATGAAAAACTGTTTTTT

D gene: TRBD2
clone size: NA
J gene: TRBJ2-7
V gene: TRBV27
CDR3 protein: CASRIRGRTSGSEQYEQYF
CDR3 DNA: TGTGCCAGCAGAATAAGGGGACGGACTAGCGGGAGTGAGCAGTACGAGCAGTACTTC

D gene: TRBD1
clone size: NA
J gene: TRBJ2-1
V gene: TRBV19
CDR3 protein: CASSTKGQGGNEQFF
CDR3 DNA: TGTGCCAGTAGTACTAAAGGACAGGGAGGCAATGAGCAGTTCTTC

D gene: TRBD2
clone size: NA
J gene: TRBJ2-7
V gene: TRBV28
CDR3 protein: CASSGGGPYEQYF
CDR3 DNA: TGTGCCAGCAGTGGCGGGGGGCCGTACGAGCAGTACTTC

D gene: NA
clone size: NA
J gene: TRBJ2-3
V gene: TRBV5-1
CDR3 protein: CASSLDPQSTDTQYF
CDR3 DNA: TGCGCCAGCAGCTTGGACCCCCAGAGCACAGATACGCAGTATTTT

D gene: NA
clone size: NA
J gene: TRBJ1-4
V gene: TRBV14
CDR3 protein: CASRTTGPNEKLFF
CDR3 DNA: TGTGCCAGCAGAACGACAGGCCCTAATGAAAAACTGTTTTTT

D gene: NA
clone size: NA
J gene: TRBJ2-2
V gene: TRBV5-1
CDR3 protein: CASSLITVGELFF
CDR3 DNA: TGCGCCAGCAGCTTGATCACTGTGGGAGAGCTGTTTTTT

D gene: NA
clone size: NA
J gene: TRBJ2-3
V gene: TRBV7-9
CDR3 protein: CASRDLSGTDTQYF
CDR3 DNA: TGTGCCAGCAGGGACTTGTCTGGGACAGATACGCAGTATTTT

D gene: TRBD2
clone size: NA
J gene: TRBJ2-3
V gene: TRBV7-9
CDR3 protein: CASRAQRGSRDTQYF
CDR3 DNA: TGTGCCAGCAGGGCTCAGCGGGGGTCACGAGATACGCAGTATTTT

D gene: TRBD1
clone size: once
J gene: TRBJ2-7
V gene: TRBV5-6
CDR3 protein: CASSKTGPEGYEQYF
CDR3 DNA: TGTGCCAGCAGCAAGACAGGGCCCGAGGGATACGAGCAGTACTTC

D gene: TRBD2
clone size: NA
J gene: TRBJ2-5
V gene: TRBV15
CDR3 protein: CATSRDTSGRSETQYF
CDR3 DNA: TGTGCCACCAGCAGAGATACTAGCGGGAGGTCAGAGACCCAGTACTTC

D gene: NA
clone size: NA
J gene: TRBJ1-5
V gene: TRBV4-3
CDR3 protein: CASSQDWGNNGNQPQHF
CDR3 DNA: TGCGCCAGCAGCCAAGATTGGGGAAACAATGGGAATCAGCCCCAGCATTTT